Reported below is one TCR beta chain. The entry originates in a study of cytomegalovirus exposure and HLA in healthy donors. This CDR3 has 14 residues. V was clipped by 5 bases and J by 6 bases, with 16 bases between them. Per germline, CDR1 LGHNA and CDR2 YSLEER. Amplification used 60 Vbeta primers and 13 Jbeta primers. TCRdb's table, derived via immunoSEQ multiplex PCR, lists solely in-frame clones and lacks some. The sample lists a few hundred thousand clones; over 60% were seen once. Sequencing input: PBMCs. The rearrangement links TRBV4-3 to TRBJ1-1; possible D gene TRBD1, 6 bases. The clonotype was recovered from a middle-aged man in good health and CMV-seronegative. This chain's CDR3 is CASSIHQQGPEAFF. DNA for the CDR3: TGCGCCAGCAGCATACACCAACAGGGTCCTGAAGCTTTCTTT.